This note documents a single T cell receptor beta chain sequence. Looked up from germline, CDR1 is MNHEY and CDR2 is SMNVEV (reference sequence). The CDR3 spans 12 residues. Trimming left V 3 bases short and J 10 bases short, with 7 bases between. These data come from a study of blood T cell repertoires in COVID-19. Study context: Acute-phase and convalescent COVID-19 samples originated in the United States, Italy and Spain. PBMCs, B-cell-depleted T cells, or T cells provided the cDNA or gDNA that made up the material.

Original handling: Nucleated cell counts were estimated from reference gene primer amplification. The assay was immunoSEQ multiplex PCR, and TCRdb's table has in-frame clones only and misses some. V and J calls and clone size are given by that table; D and trimming were obtained from the DNA. The table has more than 150,000 clones, 84% seen once. The material sequenced was peripheral blood. This TCR came from a man younger than 35 with active or convalescent COVID-19. The rearrangement uses TRBV27 and TRBJ1-6, with D unresolved. The CDR3 DNA reads as TGTGCCAGCAGTTTTAAAGCCTCACCCCTCCACTTT. Translating gives CASSFKASPLHF.